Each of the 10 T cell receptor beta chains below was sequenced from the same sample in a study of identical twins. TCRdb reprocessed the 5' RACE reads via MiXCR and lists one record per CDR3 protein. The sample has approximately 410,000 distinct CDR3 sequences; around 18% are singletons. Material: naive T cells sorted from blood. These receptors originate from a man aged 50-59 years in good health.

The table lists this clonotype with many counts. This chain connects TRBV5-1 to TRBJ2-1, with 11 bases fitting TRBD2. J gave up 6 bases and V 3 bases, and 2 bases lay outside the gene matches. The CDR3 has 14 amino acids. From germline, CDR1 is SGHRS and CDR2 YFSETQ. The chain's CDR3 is CASSSLAGANEQFF. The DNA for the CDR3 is TGCGCCAGCAGCTCACTAGCGGGAGCCAATGAGCAGTTCTTC.

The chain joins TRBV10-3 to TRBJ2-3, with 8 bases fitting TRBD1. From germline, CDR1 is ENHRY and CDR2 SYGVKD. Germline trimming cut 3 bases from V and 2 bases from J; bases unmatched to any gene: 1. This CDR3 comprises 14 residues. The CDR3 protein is CAISEQGDTDTQYF. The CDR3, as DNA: TGTGCCATCAGTGAACAGGGGGACACAGATACGCAGTATTTT.

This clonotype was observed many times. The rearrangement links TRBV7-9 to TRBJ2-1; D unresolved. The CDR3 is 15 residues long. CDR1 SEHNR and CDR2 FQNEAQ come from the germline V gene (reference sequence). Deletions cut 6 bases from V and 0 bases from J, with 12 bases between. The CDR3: CASSSEMSSYNEQFF. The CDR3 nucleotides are TGTGCCAGCAGTTCAGAAATGAGCTCCTACAATGAGCAGTTCTTC.

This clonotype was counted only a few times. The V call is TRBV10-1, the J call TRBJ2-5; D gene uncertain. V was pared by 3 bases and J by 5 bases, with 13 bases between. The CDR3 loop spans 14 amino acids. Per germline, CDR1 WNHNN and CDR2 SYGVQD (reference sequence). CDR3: CASSDMGTTETQYF. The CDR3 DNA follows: TGCGCCAGCAGTGATATGGGAACTACGGAGACCCAGTACTTC.

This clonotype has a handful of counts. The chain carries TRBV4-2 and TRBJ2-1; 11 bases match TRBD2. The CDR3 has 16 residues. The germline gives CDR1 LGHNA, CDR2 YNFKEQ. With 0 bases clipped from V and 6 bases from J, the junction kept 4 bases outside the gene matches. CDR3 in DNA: TGTGCCAGCAGCCAAGATCGACTAGCGGGGAGCAATGAGCAGTTCTTC. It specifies CASSQDRLAGSNEQFF.

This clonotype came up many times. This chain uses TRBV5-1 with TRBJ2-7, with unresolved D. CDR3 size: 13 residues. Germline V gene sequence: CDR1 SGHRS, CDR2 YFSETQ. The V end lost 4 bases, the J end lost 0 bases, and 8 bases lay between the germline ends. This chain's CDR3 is CASSPVGSYEQYF. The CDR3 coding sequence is TGCGCCAGCAGCCCCGTCGGCTCCTACGAGCAGTACTTC.

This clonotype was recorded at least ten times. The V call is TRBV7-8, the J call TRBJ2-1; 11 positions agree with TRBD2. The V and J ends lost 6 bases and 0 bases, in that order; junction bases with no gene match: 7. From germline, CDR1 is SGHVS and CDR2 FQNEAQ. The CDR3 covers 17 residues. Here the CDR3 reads CASRPGLAGLSYNEQFF. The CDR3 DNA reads TGTGCCAGCAGACCCGGACTAGCGGGCCTCTCCTACAATGAGCAGTTCTTC.

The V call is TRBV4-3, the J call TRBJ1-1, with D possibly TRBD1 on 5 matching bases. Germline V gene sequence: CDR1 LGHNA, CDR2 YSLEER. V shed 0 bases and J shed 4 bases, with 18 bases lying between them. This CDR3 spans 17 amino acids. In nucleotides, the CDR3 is TGCGCCAGCAGCCAAGATTTTTGGGGTGCAGGGAGCACTGAAGCTTTCTTT. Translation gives CASSQDFWGAGSTEAFF.

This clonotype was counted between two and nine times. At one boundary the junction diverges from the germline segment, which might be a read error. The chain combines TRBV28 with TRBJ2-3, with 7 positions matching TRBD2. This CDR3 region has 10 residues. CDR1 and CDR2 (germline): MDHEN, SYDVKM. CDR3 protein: CASGGRDYFF. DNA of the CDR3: TGTGCCAGCGGGGGGAGGGACTACTTTTTT.

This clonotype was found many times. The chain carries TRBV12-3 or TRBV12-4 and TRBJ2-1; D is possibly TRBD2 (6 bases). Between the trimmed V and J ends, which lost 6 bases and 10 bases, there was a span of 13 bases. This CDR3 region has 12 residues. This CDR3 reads CASSRTIREQFF. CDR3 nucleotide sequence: TGTGCCAGCAGCAGGACTATTCGCGAGCAGTTCTTC.